This T cell receptor beta chain was sequenced for a study of blood T cell repertoires in COVID-19. About the study: Acute and convalescent COVID-19 specimens originated in the United States, Italy and Spain. T cells, B-cell-depleted T cells, or PBMCs provided the cDNA or gDNA that served as material.

Germline CDR1 SGHDN, CDR2 FVKESK. The CDR3 length is 14 residues. V lost 2 bases, J lost 7 bases, and 7 bases stayed unmatched. In the authors' workflow: For nucleated cells, counts were estimated from reference gene primer amplification. Sequencing used immunoSEQ multiplex PCR; TCRdb keeps in-frame clones, though not all of them. Clone size and the V and J calls come from that table; the DNA yielded D and trimming. The table includes 130,000 to 150,000 clones, approximately 80% detected once. J is TRBJ2-7 and V is TRBV14; TRBD1 matches at 8 bases. The sequenced material came from peripheral blood. This sequence originates from a man aged 55 to 70 with active or convalescent COVID-19. CDR3 sequence (DNA): TGTGCCAGCAGCCAACGACAGGGGCGAGGGGAGCAGTACTTC. Translation gives CASSQRQGRGEQYF.